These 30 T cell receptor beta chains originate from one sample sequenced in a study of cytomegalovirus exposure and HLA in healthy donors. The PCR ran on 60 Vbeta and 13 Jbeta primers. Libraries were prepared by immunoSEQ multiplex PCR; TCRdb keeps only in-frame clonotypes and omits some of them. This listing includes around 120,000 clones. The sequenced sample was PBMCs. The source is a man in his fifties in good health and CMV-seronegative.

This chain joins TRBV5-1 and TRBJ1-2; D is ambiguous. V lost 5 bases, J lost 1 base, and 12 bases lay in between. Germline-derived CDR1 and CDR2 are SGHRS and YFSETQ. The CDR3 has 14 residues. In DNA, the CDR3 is TGCGCCAGCAGTTTCTCGGGAGTTAACTATGGCTACACCTTC. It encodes CASSFSGVNYGYTF.

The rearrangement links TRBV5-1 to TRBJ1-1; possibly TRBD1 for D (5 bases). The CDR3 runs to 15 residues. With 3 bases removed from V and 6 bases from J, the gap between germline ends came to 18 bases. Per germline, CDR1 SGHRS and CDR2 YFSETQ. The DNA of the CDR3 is TGCGCCAGCAGCTCCAACTACAATGGACAAGCTGAAGCTTTCTTT. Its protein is CASSSNYNGQAEAFF.

The CDR3 sequence: CASSVAAGGTDTQYF. The CDR3 nucleotides are TGTGCCAGCAGCGTAGCGGCGGGAGGCACAGATACGCAGTATTTT. The chain has TRBV9 and TRBJ2-3, with TRBD2 matching 7 bases. After removal of 0 bases from V and 1 base from J, the junction contained 2 bases not matched to a gene. Germline V gives CDR1 SGDLS, CDR2 YYNGEE. This CDR3 region has 15 residues.

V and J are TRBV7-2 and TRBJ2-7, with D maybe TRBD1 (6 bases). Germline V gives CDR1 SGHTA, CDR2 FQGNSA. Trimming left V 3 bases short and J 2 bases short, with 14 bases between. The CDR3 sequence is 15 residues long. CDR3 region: CASSFDSGDAYEQYF. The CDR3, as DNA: TGTGCCAGCAGCTTTGATTCAGGGGATGCCTACGAGCAGTACTTC.

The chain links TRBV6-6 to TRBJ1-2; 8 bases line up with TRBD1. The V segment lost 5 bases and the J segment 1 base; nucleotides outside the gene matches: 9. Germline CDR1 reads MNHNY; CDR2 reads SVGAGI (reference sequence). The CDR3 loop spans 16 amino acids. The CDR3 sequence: CASSPTGQGLNYGYTF. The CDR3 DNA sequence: TGTGCCAGCAGTCCGACAGGACAGGGCCTTAACTATGGCTACACCTTC.

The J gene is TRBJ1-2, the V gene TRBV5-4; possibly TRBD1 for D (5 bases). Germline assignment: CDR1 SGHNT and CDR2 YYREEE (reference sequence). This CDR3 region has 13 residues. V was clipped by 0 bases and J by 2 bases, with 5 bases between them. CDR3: CASSLDRNYGYTF. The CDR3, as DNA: TGTGCCAGCAGCTTGGACAGGAACTATGGCTACACCTTC.

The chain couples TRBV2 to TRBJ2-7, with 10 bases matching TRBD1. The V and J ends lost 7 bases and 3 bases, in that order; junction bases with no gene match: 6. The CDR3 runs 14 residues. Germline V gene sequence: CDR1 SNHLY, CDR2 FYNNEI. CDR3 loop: CASTFDRGRYEQYF. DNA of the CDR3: TGTGCCAGCACCTTCGACAGGGGGCGCTACGAGCAGTACTTC.

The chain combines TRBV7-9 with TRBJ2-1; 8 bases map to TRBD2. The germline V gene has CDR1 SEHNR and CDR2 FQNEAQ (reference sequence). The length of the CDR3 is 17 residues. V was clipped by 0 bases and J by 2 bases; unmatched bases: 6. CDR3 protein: CASSLALAETTYNEQFF. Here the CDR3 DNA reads TGTGCCAGCAGCTTAGCACTAGCGGAAACCACCTACAATGAGCAGTTCTTC.

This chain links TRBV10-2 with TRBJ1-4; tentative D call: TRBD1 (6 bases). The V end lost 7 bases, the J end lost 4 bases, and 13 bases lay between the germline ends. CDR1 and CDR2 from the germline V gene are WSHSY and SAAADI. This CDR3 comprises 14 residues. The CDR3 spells CASKRDTYNEKLFF. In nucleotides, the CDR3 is TGCGCCAGCAAAAGGGACACCTATAATGAAAAACTGTTTTTT.

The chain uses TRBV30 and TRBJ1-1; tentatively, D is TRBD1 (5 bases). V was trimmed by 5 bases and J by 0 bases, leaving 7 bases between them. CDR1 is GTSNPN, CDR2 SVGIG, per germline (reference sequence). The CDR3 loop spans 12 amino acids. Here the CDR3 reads CAWGQMNTEAFF. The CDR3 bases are TGTGCCTGGGGACAAATGAACACTGAAGCTTTCTTT.

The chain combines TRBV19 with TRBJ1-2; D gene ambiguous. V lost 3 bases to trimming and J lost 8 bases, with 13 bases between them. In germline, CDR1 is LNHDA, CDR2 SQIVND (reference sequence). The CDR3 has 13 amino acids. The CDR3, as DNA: TGTGCCAGTAGTATGTCAGGCTTAGACGGCTACACCTTC. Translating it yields CASSMSGLDGYTF.

The chain's CDR3 is CASSQKTGSNSPLHF. The CDR3 DNA sequence: TGCGCCAGCAGCCAAAAGACAGGGTCTAATTCACCCCTCCACTTT. V and J are TRBV4-3 and TRBJ1-6; 7 bases map to TRBD1. This CDR3 has 15 amino acids. V was pared by 2 bases and J by 6 bases, with 4 bases of the junction left unmatched. CDR1 and CDR2 (germline): LGHNA, YSLEER.

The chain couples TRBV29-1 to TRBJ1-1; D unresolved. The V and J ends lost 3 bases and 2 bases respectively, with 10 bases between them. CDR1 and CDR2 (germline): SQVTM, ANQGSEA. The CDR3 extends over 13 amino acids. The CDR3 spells CSVDRQINTEAFF. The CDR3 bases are TGCAGCGTTGACCGTCAGATTAACACTGAAGCTTTCTTT. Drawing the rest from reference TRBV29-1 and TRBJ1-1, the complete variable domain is SAVISQKPSRDICQRGTSLTIQCQVDSQVTMMFWYRQQPGQSLTLIATANQGSEATYESGFVIDKFPISRPNLTFSTLTVSNMSPEDSSIYLCSVDRQINTEAFFGQGTRLTVV.

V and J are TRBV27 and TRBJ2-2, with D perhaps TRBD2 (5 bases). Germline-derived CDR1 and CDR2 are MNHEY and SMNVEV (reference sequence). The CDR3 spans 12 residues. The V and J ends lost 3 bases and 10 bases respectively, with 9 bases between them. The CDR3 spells CASSFSGLELFF. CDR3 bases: TGTGCCAGCAGTTTTTCGGGGTTGGAGCTGTTTTTT.

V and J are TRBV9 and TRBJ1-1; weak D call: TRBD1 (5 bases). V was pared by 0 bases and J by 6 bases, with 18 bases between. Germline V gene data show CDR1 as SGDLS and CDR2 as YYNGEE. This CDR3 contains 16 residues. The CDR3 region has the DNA TGTGCCAGCAGCGTAGAGGGAGACAGCTGGAGGGCTGAAGCTTTCTTT. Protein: CASSVEGDSWRAEAFF.

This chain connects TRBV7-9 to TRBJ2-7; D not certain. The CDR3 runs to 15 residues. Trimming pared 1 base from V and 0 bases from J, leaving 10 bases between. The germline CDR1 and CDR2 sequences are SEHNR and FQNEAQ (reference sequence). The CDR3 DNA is TGTGCCAGCAGCTTAGGTACTCCGGGCTCCTACGAGCAGTACTTC. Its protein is CASSLGTPGSYEQYF.

This chain's CDR3 is CASSVTGGEEKLFF. CDR3 DNA: TGTGCCAGCAGCGTGACAGGGGGCGAGGAAAAACTGTTTTTT. The chain joins TRBV9 to TRBJ1-4; 10 positions agree with TRBD1. Germline loops: CDR1 SGDLS, CDR2 YYNGEE. CDR3 length equals 14 residues. V was clipped by 2 bases and J by 8 bases; unmatched bases: 3.

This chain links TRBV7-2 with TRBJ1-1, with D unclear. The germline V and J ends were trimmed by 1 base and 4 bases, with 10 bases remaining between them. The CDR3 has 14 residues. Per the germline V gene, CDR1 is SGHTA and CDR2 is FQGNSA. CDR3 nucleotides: TGTGCCAGCAGCTTAGGCCCCGGTGGCACTGAAGCTTTCTTT. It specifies CASSLGPGGTEAFF.

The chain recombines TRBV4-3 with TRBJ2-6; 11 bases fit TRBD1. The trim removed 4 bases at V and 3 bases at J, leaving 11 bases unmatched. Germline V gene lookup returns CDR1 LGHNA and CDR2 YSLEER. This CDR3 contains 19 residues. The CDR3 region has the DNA TGCGCCAGCAGCCGTCGTTTTGGACAGGGGGCTTATGGGGCCAACGTCCTGACTTTC. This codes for CASSRRFGQGAYGANVLTF.

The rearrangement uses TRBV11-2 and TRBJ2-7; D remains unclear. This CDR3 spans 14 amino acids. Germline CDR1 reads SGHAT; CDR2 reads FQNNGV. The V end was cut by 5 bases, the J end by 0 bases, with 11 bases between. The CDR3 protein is CASSLEWSSYEQYF. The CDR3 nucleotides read TGTGCCAGCAGCCTCGAGTGGAGCTCCTACGAGCAGTACTTC. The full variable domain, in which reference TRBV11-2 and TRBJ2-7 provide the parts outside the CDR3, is EAGVAQSPRYKIIEKRQSVAFWCNPISGHATLYWYQQILGQGPKLLIQFQNNGVVDDSQLPKDRFSAERLKGVDSTLKIQPAKLEDSAVYLCASSLEWSSYEQYFGPGTRLTVT.

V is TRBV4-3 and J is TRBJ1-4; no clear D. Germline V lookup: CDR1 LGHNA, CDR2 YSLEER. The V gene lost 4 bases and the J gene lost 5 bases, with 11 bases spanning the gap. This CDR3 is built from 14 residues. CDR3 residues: CASSPTWRNEKLFF. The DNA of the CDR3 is TGCGCCAGCAGCCCCACATGGAGGAATGAAAAACTGTTTTTT.

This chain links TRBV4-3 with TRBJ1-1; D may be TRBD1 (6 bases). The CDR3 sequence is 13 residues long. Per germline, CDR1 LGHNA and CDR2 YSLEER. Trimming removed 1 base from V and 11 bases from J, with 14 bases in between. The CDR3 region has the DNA TGCGCCAGCAGCCAAGTCCGGACAGCCCAGGCTTTCTTT. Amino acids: CASSQVRTAQAFF.

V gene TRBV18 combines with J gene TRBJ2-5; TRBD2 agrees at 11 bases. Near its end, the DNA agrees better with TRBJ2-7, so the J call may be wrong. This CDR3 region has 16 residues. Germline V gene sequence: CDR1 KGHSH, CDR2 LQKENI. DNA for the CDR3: TGTGCCAGCTCACTAGATCGGGGGACTAGCGGATACGAGCAGTACTTC. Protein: CASSLDRGTSGYEQYF.

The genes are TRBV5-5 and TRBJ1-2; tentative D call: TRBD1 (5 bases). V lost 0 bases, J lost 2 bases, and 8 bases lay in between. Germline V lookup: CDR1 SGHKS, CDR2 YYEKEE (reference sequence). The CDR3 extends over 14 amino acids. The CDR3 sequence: CASSLVGGNYGYTF. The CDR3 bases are TGTGCCAGCAGCTTGGTTGGGGGGAACTATGGCTACACCTTC.

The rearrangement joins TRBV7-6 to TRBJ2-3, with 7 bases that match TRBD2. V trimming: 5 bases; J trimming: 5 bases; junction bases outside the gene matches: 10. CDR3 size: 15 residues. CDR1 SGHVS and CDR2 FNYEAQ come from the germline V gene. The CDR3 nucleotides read TGTGCCAGCAGCCCGGCGGGAGAGGAGGGAGATACGCAGTATTTT. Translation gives CASSPAGEEGDTQYF.

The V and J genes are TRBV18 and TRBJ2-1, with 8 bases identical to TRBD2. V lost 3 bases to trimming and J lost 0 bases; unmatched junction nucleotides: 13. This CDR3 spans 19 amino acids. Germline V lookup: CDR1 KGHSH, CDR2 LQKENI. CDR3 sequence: CASSPLGLAGASSYNEQFF. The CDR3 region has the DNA TGTGCCAGCTCACCTCTGGGGCTAGCGGGCGCGAGCTCCTACAATGAGCAGTTCTTC.

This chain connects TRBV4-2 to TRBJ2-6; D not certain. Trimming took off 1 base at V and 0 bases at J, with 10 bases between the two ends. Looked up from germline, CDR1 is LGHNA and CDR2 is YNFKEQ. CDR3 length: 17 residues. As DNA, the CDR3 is TGTGCCAGCAGCCAAGCGTCTCTTATCTCTGGGGCCAACGTCCTGACTTTC. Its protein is CASSQASLISGANVLTF.

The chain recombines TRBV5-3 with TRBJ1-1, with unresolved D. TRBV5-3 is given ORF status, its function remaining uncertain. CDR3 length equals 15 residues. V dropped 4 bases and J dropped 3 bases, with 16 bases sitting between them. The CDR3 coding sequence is TGTGCCAGAAGCCAGACCGGGAACGTGGACACTGAAGCTTTCTTT. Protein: CARSQTGNVDTEAFF.

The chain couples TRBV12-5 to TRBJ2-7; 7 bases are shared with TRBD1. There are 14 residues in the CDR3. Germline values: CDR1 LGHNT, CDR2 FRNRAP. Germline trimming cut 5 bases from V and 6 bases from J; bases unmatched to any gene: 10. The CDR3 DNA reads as TGTGCTAGTGGTCGAGGGACAGCCGAAGGCGAGCAGTACTTC. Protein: CASGRGTAEGEQYF.

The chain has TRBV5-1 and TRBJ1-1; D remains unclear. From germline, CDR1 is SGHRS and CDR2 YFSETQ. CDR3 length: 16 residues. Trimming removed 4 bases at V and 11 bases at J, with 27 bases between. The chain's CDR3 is CASSQSPGGTSLGAFF. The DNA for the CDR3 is TGCGCCAGCAGCCAAAGCCCGGGAGGTACCTCATTGGGGGCTTTCTTT.